The 25 T cell receptor beta chains below all came from one sample that was sequenced in a study of blood T cell repertoires in COVID-19. The method was immunoSEQ multiplex PCR; TCRdb's version includes in-frame clones alone and lacks a portion of them. The sample lists 200,000 to 250,000 clones; around 87% were seen once. Material for sequencing was peripheral blood. These receptor sequences come from a woman between 65 and 79 years old with active or convalescent COVID-19.

The V call is TRBV28, the J call TRBJ1-2, with 7 bases aligning to TRBD1. After removal of 2 bases from V and 3 bases from J, the junction contained 0 bases not matched to a gene. The V gene's germline CDR1 is MDHEN and CDR2 SYDVKM. This CDR3 contains 13 residues. The CDR3 reads CASSLGTDYGYTF. CDR3 coding DNA: TGTGCCAGCAGTTTAGGGACAGACTATGGCTACACCTTC.

This chain joins TRBV7-2 and TRBJ1-5; maybe TRBD1 (6 bases). Trimming took 5 bases from V and 3 from J, leaving 14 bases between them. In germline, CDR1 is SGHTA, CDR2 FQGNSA. The CDR3 consists of 15 residues. The CDR3 protein is CASSPTGSHNQPQHF. CDR3 coding DNA: TGTGCCAGCAGCCCAACAGGGTCCCACAATCAGCCCCAGCATTTT.

V usage is TRBV19 and J usage is TRBJ1-1, with 7 bases aligning to TRBD1. The CDR3 loop spans 16 amino acids. J was trimmed by 0 bases and V by 4 bases; bases with no gene match: 8. Per the germline V gene, CDR1 is LNHDA and CDR2 is SQIVND (reference sequence). The CDR3 reads CASSRGQIFMNTEAFF. The CDR3 nucleotides read TGTGCCAGTAGTAGGGGACAGATATTCATGAACACTGAAGCTTTCTTT.

V is TRBV6-1 and J is TRBJ2-7, with 10 nucleotides matching TRBD1. With V trimmed by 3 bases and J by 6 bases, 5 bases remained unmatched. Germline-derived CDR1 and CDR2 are MNHNS and SASEGT. The CDR3 loop spans 14 amino acids. Here the CDR3 reads CASSDRQGAGEQYF. In DNA form, the CDR3 reads TGTGCCAGCAGTGACAGACAGGGGGCAGGCGAGCAGTACTTC.

The V and J genes are TRBV6-5 and TRBJ2-5; 8 bases line up with TRBD2. There are 14 residues in the CDR3. Germline CDR1 reads MNHEY; CDR2 reads SVGAGI. V shed 2 bases and J 5 bases; nucleotides not matched to a gene: 4. The CDR3 sequence is CASSYRGGLETQYF. The CDR3 DNA reads TGTGCCAGCAGTTACCGGGGGGGGCTTGAGACCCAGTACTTC.

The chain combines TRBV7-9 with TRBJ2-1; D call uncertain. CDR3 length equals 12 residues. Looked up from germline, CDR1 is SEHNR and CDR2 is FQNEAQ (reference sequence). Trimming stripped 5 bases from V and 9 bases from J, with 11 bases between. The CDR3 loop is CASSPRLGEQFF. CDR3 DNA: TGTGCCAGCAGCCCGCGGCTGGGTGAGCAGTTCTTC.

V is TRBV20-1 and J is TRBJ1-4, with D uncertain. The ends were cut back, 3 bases at V and 8 bases at J, with 13 bases in the middle. This CDR3 region has 13 residues. CDR1 and CDR2 from the germline V gene are DFQATT and SNEGSKA (reference sequence). The CDR3 here is CSASRRVEEKLFF. The CDR3 DNA follows: TGCAGTGCTAGTCGGAGGGTGGAAGAAAAACTGTTTTTT.

V gene TRBV9 combines with J gene TRBJ1-1; possibly TRBD1 for D (5 bases). CDR1 is SGDLS and CDR2 is YYNGEE in the germline V gene. Trimming stripped 6 bases from V and 0 bases from J, with 15 bases between. CDR3 length: 15 residues. DNA for the CDR3: TGTGCCAGCACCCCCTGGGGGGTCATGAACACTGAAGCTTTCTTT. Translating it yields CASTPWGVMNTEAFF.

V usage is TRBV18 and J usage is TRBJ1-3, with D maybe TRBD1 (5 bases). Germline CDR1 is KGHSH and CDR2 is LQKENI. V lost 3 bases, J lost 0 bases, and 12 bases lay in between. This CDR3 has 16 residues. CDR3 nucleotides: TGTGCCAGCTCACCGGGGCCCCCTATCTCTGGAAACACCATATATTTT. It codes for CASSPGPPISGNTIYF.

The rearrangement links TRBV24-1 to TRBJ1-2; no clear D gene. The CDR3 covers 11 residues. From germline, CDR1 is KGHDR and CDR2 SFDVKD. The V end lost 10 bases, the J end lost 4 bases, and 9 bases lay between the germline ends. CDR3 in amino acids: CATEGFYGYTF. The CDR3 region has the DNA TGTGCCACAGAGGGCTTCTATGGCTACACCTTC.

This sequence joins TRBV7-2 and TRBJ1-5; the D is unclear. From germline, CDR1 is SGHTA and CDR2 FQGNSA. Deletions cut 1 base from V and 6 bases from J, with 13 bases between. This CDR3 is 15 amino acids long. In nucleotides, the CDR3 is TGTGCCAGCAGCTTAGGAGGACTAAGGAGTCAGCCCCAGCATTTT. Its protein is CASSLGGLRSQPQHF.

The J gene is TRBJ1-2, the V gene TRBV24-1; no reliable D call. Germline assignment: CDR1 KGHDR and CDR2 SFDVKD. This CDR3 is 15 amino acids long. Trimming cost V 7 bases and J 2 bases, with 16 bases left between them. The CDR3 region is CATRARLYGNYGYTF. CDR3 DNA sequence: TGTGCCACCAGGGCCAGGCTGTACGGCAACTATGGCTACACCTTC.

The CDR3 region has the DNA TGTGCCAGCAGCTTTGGAAGGACTGGGAATTCACCCCTCCACTTT. It yields the protein CASSFGRTGNSPLHF. This chain connects TRBV5-6 to TRBJ1-6; D remains ambiguous. This CDR3 comprises 15 residues. Germline V gene sequence: CDR1 SGHDT, CDR2 YYEEEE. V gave up 2 bases and J gave up 7 bases, with 13 bases separating them.

The V gene is TRBV2, the J gene TRBJ2-7; a weak D match, TRBD2 (7 bases). The germline V gene encodes CDR1 SNHLY and CDR2 FYNNEI. V lost 0 bases and J 5 bases, leaving 17 bases between the germline ends. There are 16 residues in the CDR3. CDR3 protein: CASSEAARGAGNEQYF. For the CDR3, the DNA is TGTGCCAGCAGTGAAGCGGCTCGGGGGGCCGGTAACGAGCAGTACTTC.

CDR3 DNA: TGTGCCAGCACCAAGGGGACTGAAGCTTTCTTT. Translating gives CASTKGTEAFF. The chain carries TRBV6-5 and TRBJ1-1; the D gene is possibly TRBD1 (5 bases). The CDR3 consists of 11 residues. With 7 bases removed from V and 5 bases from J, the gap between germline ends came to 8 bases. Per germline, CDR1 MNHEY and CDR2 SVGAGI.

This chain connects TRBV3-1 (or the pseudogene TRBV3-2) to TRBJ2-2, with D perhaps matching TRBD1 (6 bases). This CDR3 is built from 13 residues. Germline V gene data show CDR1 as LGHDT and CDR2 as YNNKEL (reference sequence). Trimming took off 2 bases at V and 7 bases at J, with 8 bases between the two ends. The CDR3: CASSQQGLGELFF. The CDR3 nucleotides are TGTGCCAGCAGCCAACAGGGGCTCGGGGAGCTGTTTTTT.

The chain couples TRBV11-1 to TRBJ1-2, with D tentatively TRBD1 (6 bases). This CDR3 is built from 16 residues. CDR1 is SGHAT, CDR2 FQDESV, per germline (reference sequence). Trimming removed 6 bases at V and 2 bases at J, with 19 bases between. The CDR3 here is CASRRGQAKGNYGYTF. In DNA, the CDR3 is TGTGCCAGCAGACGGGGACAAGCCAAGGGGAACTATGGCTACACCTTC.

The genes are TRBV5-1 and TRBJ1-1; D gene ambiguous. The CDR3 sequence is 14 residues long. CDR1 is SGHRS and CDR2 is YFSETQ in the germline V gene. The V end lost 3 bases, the J end lost 0 bases, and 9 bases lay between the germline ends. The DNA for the CDR3 is TGCGCCAGCAGCTCGGGAAATTTGAACACTGAAGCTTTCTTT. Amino acid sequence: CASSSGNLNTEAFF.

V usage is TRBV4-3 and J usage is TRBJ2-7; D may be TRBD2 (7 bases). The ends were cut back, 0 bases at V and 4 bases at J, with 16 bases in the middle. This CDR3 has 16 amino acids. Germline V CDR1 and CDR2: LGHNA, YSLEER. CDR3 protein: CASSQDVPGGSYEQYF. The CDR3 DNA reads as TGCGCCAGCAGCCAAGATGTTCCGGGGGGCTCTTACGAGCAGTACTTC.

V gene TRBV7-2 combines with J gene TRBJ2-6, with TRBD1 identical over 7 bases. The CDR3 spans 15 residues. Germline CDR1 reads SGHTA; CDR2 reads FQGNSA. The V gene end was trimmed by 5 bases and the J gene end by 4 bases; junction bases not matched to a gene: 5. In nucleotides, the CDR3 is TGTGCCAGCAGCGGTACAGGGGTCGGGGCCAACGTCCTGACTTTC. The encoded protein is CASSGTGVGANVLTF.

The chain links TRBV7-2 to TRBJ2-4, with 7 bases identical to TRBD1. CDR1 and CDR2 from the germline V gene are SGHTA and FQGNSA. This CDR3 is built from 16 residues. The J segment lost 3 bases and the V segment lost 2 bases, leaving 7 bases of the junction unmatched. The CDR3 spells CASSLPTGVGKNIQYF. The CDR3 nucleotides read TGTGCCAGCAGCTTACCAACAGGGGTAGGCAAAAACATTCAGTACTTC. The full variable domain, rest sourced from reference TRBV7-2 and TRBJ2-4, is GAGVSQSPSNKVTEKGKDVELRCDPISGHTALYWYRQSLGQGLEFLIYFQGNSAPDKSGLPSDRFSAERTGGSVSTLTIQRTQQEDSAVYLCASSLPTGVGKNIQYFGAGTRLSVL.

This clone was seen just once. The genes are TRBV7-2 and TRBJ1-1; D is unresolved. This CDR3 has 13 amino acids. Germline loops: CDR1 SGHTA, CDR2 FQGNSA. Trimming took 5 bases from V and 6 from J, leaving 13 bases between them. CDR3 nucleotides: TGTGCCAGCAGCCCTGACATAACCCCTGAAGCTTTCTTT. The encoded protein is CASSPDITPEAFF.

CDR3 residues: CASSQTGGSYEQYF. The CDR3 nucleotides are TGCGCCAGCAGCCAAACAGGGGGCTCCTACGAGCAGTACTTC. The chain recombines TRBV4-3 with TRBJ2-7, with TRBD1 identical over 8 bases. CDR1 is LGHNA and CDR2 is YSLEER in the germline V gene. There are 14 residues in the CDR3. V trimming: 2 bases; J trimming: 0 bases; junction bases outside the gene matches: 0.

This sequence joins TRBV19 and TRBJ1-2; D perhaps matches TRBD1 (6 bases). Germline lookup yields CDR1 LNHDA and CDR2 SQIVND (reference sequence). V lost 5 bases, J lost 3 bases, and 7 bases lay in between. The length of the CDR3 is 12 residues. The CDR3: CASSPGDYGYTF. The CDR3, as DNA: TGTGCCAGTAGTCCAGGGGACTATGGCTACACCTTC. Using reference TRBV19 and TRBJ1-2 for the parts outside the CDR3, the full variable domain is DGGITQSPKYLFRKEGQNVTLSCEQNLNHDAMYWYRQDPGQGLRLIYYSQIVNDFQKGDIAEGYSVSREKKESFPLTVTSAQKNPTAFYLCASSPGDYGYTFGSGTRLTVV.

In its sample, this clone was seen a few times. CDR3 region: CATSGGNDGYTF. In DNA, the CDR3 is TGTGCCACCAGTGGAGGAAATGATGGCTACACCTTC. The V and J genes are TRBV24-1 and TRBJ1-2; the D is unclear. Deletions cut 5 bases from V and 6 bases from J, with 9 bases between. Looked up from germline, CDR1 is KGHDR and CDR2 is SFDVKD. There are 12 residues in the CDR3.